The 4 T cell receptor beta chains below all came from one sample that was sequenced in a study of identical twins. TCRdb redid the calling of the 5' RACE reads with MiXCR, one entry per CDR3 protein. The data hold 200,000 to 250,000 distinct CDR3 sequences, with 7.5% observed a single time. These sequences were also reported in another study, on yellow fever vaccine responses in identical twins.

Sequencing used CD8+ T cells sorted from blood. The receptor set was obtained from a woman under 30 in good health.

The J gene is TRBJ1-1, the V gene TRBV27; TRBD1 is a possible D gene (5 bases). The V end lost 0 bases, the J end lost 11 bases, and 10 bases lay between the germline ends. CDR3 length equals 12 residues. The germline CDR1 and CDR2 sequences are MNHEY and SMNVEV (reference sequence). The CDR3 DNA sequence: TGTGCCAGCAGTTTATCCGGGGGTTCGGCTTTCTTT. It is translated as CASSLSGGSAFF.

This clonotype was counted between two and nine times. The rearrangement links TRBV28 to TRBJ2-1, with 9 nucleotides matching TRBD2. J lost 6 bases, V lost 1 base, and 7 bases had no gene match. The CDR3 runs to 16 residues. Germline assignment: CDR1 MDHEN and CDR2 SYDVKM. CDR3 sequence: CASSLFLAGTSNEQFF. The CDR3 nucleotides are TGTGCCAGCAGTTTATTCCTAGCGGGAACTTCCAATGAGCAGTTCTTC. Variable domain in full (rest from reference TRBV28 and TRBJ2-1): DVKVTQSSRYLVKRTGEKVFLECVQDMDHENMFWYRQDPGLGLRLIYFSYDVKMKEKGDIPEGYSVSREKKERFSLILESASTNQTSMYLCASSLFLAGTSNEQFFGPGTRLTVL.

V gene TRBV27 combines with J gene TRBJ2-3; 13 bases agree with TRBD2. Unmatched junction bases numbered 13, after V lost 5 bases and J lost 2 bases. Germline CDR1 is MNHEY and CDR2 is SMNVEV (reference sequence). This CDR3 region has 19 residues. This chain's CDR3 is CASSTGLAGESSDTDTQYF. The CDR3, as DNA: TGTGCCAGCAGTACCGGACTAGCGGGAGAGAGTTCCGACACAGATACGCAGTATTTT.

This sequence joins TRBV6-1 and TRBJ2-3; D is tentatively TRBD1 or TRBD2 (5 bases each). Germline V gene sequence: CDR1 MNHNS, CDR2 SASEGT. V was shortened by 7 bases and J by 2 bases, with 16 bases between the two germline ends. The CDR3 spans 15 residues. CDR3 sequence: CASNPRDGYTDTQYF. CDR3 bases: TGTGCCAGCAACCCCAGGGACGGATACACAGATACGCAGTATTTT.